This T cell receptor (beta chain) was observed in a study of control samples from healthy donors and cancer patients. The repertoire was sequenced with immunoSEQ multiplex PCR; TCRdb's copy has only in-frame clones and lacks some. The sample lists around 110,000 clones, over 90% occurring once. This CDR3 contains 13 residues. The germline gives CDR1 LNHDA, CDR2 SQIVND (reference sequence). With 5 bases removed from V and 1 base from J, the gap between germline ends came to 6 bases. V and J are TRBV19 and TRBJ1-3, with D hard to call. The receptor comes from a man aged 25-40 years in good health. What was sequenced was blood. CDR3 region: CASSRVSGNTIYF. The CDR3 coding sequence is TGTGCCAGTAGTCGCGTATCTGGAAACACCATATATTTT.